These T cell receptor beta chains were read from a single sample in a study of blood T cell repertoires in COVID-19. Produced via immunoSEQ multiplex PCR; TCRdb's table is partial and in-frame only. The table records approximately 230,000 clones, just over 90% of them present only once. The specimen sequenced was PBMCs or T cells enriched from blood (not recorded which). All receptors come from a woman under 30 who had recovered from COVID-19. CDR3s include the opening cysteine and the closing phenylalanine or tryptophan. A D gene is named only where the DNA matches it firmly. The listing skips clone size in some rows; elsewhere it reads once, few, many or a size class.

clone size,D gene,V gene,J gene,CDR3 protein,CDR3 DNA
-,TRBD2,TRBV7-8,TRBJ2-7,CASSLGLAGRVGEQYF,TGTGCCAGCAGCCTTGGACTAGCGGGAAGAGTTGGCGAGCAGTACTTC
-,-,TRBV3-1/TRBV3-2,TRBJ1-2,CASSQGRGTGYTF,TGTGCCAGCAGCCAAGGGAGGGGCACGGGCTACACCTTC
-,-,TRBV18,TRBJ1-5,CASSPSGLDQPQHF,TGTGCCAGCTCACCATCGGGGTTGGATCAGCCCCAGCATTTT
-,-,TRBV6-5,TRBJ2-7,CGTGFREQYF,TGTGGTACAGGGTTCCGCGAGCAGTACTTC
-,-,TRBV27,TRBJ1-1,CASTPGWRSKMQNTEAFF,TGTGCCAGCACTCCCGGATGGAGGTCGAAGATGCAGAACACTGAAGCTTTCTTT
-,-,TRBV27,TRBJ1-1,CASGPGTEAFF,TGTGCCAGCGGGCCCGGCACTGAAGCTTTCTTT
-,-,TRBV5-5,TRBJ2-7,CASSLGTVSYEQYF,TGTGCCAGCAGCTTGGGAACAGTATCCTACGAGCAGTACTTC
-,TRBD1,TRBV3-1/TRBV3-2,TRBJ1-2,CASSQGGQGARGYTF,TGTGCCAGCAGCCAAGGGGGGCAGGGGGCGCGTGGCTACACCTTC
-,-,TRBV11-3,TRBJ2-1,CASSLGLGMGNEQFF,TGTGCCAGCAGCTTAGGTCTAGGTATGGGCAATGAGCAGTTCTTC
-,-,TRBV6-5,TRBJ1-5,CASEADRSNQPQHF,TGTGCCAGCGAGGCGGACAGAAGCAATCAGCCCCAGCATTTT
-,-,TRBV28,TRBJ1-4,CASTYRHAPNEKLFF,TGTGCCAGCACCTACCGACACGCACCAAATGAAAAACTGTTTTTT
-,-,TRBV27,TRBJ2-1,CASSLSPLIKLHEQFF,TGTGCCAGCAGTTTATCGCCACTAATCAAATTGCATGAGCAGTTCTTC
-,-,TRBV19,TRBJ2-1,CASSRQVYGSYNEQFF,TGTGCCAGTAGTCGACAGGTTTATGGCTCCTACAATGAGCAGTTCTTC
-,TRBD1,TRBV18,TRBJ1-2,CASSPHGTGEDGYTF,TGTGCCAGCTCACCACATGGGACAGGGGAGGATGGCTACACCTTC
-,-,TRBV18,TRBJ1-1,CASSPNQGFGNTEAFF,TGTGCCAGCTCACCAAATCAGGGTTTTGGGAACACTGAAGCTTTCTTT
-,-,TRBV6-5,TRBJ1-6,CASSTGLGNSPLHF,TGTGCCAGCAGCACAGGGTTAGGAAATTCACCCCTCCACTTT
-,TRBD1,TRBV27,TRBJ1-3,CASSLKTGAWNTIYF,TGTGCCAGCAGTTTAAAGACAGGGGCTTGGAACACCATATATTTT
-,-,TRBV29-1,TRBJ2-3,CSVAQGPDTQYF,TGCAGCGTCGCTCAGGGTCCAGATACGCAGTATTTT
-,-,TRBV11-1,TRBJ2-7,CASSPTTGVYEQYF,TGTGCCAGCAGTCCGACGACAGGAGTCTACGAGCAGTACTTC
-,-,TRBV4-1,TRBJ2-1,CASSQGRGSAGWNEQFF,TGCGCCAGCAGCCAGGGGAGAGGTAGCGCGGGTTGGAATGAGCAGTTCTTC
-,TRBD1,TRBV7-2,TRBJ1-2,CASSLTGTGGHGYTF,TGTGCCAGCAGCTTAACCGGGACAGGGGGCCACGGCTACACCTTC
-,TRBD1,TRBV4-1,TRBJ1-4,CASSRDRGGEKLFF,TGCGCCAGCAGCCGGGACAGGGGTGGTGAAAAACTGTTTTTT
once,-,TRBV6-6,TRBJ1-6,CASRLRANSPLHF,TGTGCCAGCAGGCTCAGGGCTAATTCACCCCTCCACTTT
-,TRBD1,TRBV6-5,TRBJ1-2,CASSTTGTSGGYTF,TGTGCCAGCAGTACGACAGGGACTTCGGGCGGCTACACCTTC
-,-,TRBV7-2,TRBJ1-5,CASSLVPGDQPQHF,TGTGCCAGCAGCTTAGTACCCGGGGATCAGCCCCAGCATTTT
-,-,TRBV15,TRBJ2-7,CATSRVYGSYEQYF,TGTGCCACCAGCAGAGTATACGGGTCCTACGAGCAGTACTTC
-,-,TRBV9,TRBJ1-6,CASSSGFSYNSPLHF,TGTGCCAGCAGCTCCGGTTTTTCCTATAATTCACCCCTCCACTTT
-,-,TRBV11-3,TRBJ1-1,CASSLRGNTEAFF,TGTGCCAGCAGCTTACGAGGTAACACTGAAGCTTTCTTT
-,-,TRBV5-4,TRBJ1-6,CASSKDAGGNSPLHF,TGTGCCAGCAGTAAGGATGCGGGGGGGAATTCACCCCTCCACTTT
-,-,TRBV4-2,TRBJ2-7,CASSQDIGRVYEQYF,TGTGCCAGCAGCCAAGACATCGGCAGGGTGTACGAGCAGTACTTC
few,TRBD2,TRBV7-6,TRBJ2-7,CASSPQTSGSVAYEQYF,TGTGCCAGCAGCCCCCAGACTAGCGGGAGTGTAGCGTACGAGCAGTACTTC
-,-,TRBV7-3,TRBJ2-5,CASSLTPGGQETQYF,TGTGCCAGCAGCTTAACGCCTGGCGGCCAAGAGACCCAGTACTTC
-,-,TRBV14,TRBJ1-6,CASSQDRGNSPLHF,TGTGCCAGCAGCCAAGATCGAGGCAATTCACCCCTCCACTTT
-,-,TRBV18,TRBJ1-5,CASSPSEMNQPQHF,TGTGCCAGCTCACCTAGTGAGATGAATCAGCCCCAGCATTTT
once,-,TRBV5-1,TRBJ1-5,CASSPSGALTNQPQHF,TGCGCCAGCAGCCCCAGCGGGGCGTTGACCAATCAGCCCCAGCATTTT
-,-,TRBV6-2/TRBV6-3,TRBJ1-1,CASSYLQRTEAFF,TGTGCCAGCAGTTACCTACAGCGGACTGAAGCTTTCTTT
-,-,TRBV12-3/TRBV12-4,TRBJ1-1,CASSLGRGTEAFF,TGTGCCAGCAGTTTAGGTAGGGGAACTGAAGCTTTCTTT
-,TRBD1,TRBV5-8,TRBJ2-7,CASSKRQGWYEQYF,TGTGCCAGCAGCAAGAGACAGGGTTGGTACGAGCAGTACTTC
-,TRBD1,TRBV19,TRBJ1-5,CASSLQGARNQPQHF,TGTGCCAGTAGTCTACAGGGGGCGCGCAATCAGCCCCAGCATTTT
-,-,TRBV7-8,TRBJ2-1,CASSLVATIVRGNEQFF,TGTGCCAGCAGCTTAGTAGCCACTATTGTGCGTGGCAATGAGCAGTTCTTC